This entry lists 25 T cell receptor beta chains sequenced from one sample in a study of T cell repertoires in cytomegalovirus infection. In TCRdb, the reads were re-called with MiXCR into one record per CDR3 protein. The sample has around 740,000 distinct CDR3 sequences; roughly 35% are singletons. Sequenced input: PBMCs. The source of these receptors is a human donor in good health (CMV status not recorded). Some clones in this sample may be carry-over from other donors' samples.

The V call is TRBV12-3 or TRBV12-4, the J call TRBJ1-1; D gene ambiguous. Trimming stripped 1 base from V and 10 bases from J, with 10 bases between. This CDR3 has 12 residues. This CDR3 is CASSLGTSGAFF. The CDR3 coding sequence is TGTGCCAGCAGTTTAGGTACGAGCGGAGCTTTCTTT.

This chain connects TRBV5-4 to TRBJ1-2; no clear D. The CDR3 covers 13 residues. Per the germline V gene, CDR1 is SGHNT and CDR2 is YYREEE (reference sequence). Trimming took 0 bases from V and 4 from J, leaving 7 bases between them. The CDR3 spells CASSLEVVYGYTF. Here the CDR3 DNA reads TGTGCCAGCAGCTTGGAGGTCGTCTATGGCTACACCTTC. The full variable domain, with the rest looked up from reference TRBV5-4 and TRBJ1-2, is ETGVTQSPTHLIKTRGQQVTLRCSSQSGHNTVSWYQQALGQGPQFIFQYYREEENGRGNFPPRFSGLQFPNYSSELNVNALELDDSALYLCASSLEVVYGYTFGSGTRLTVV.

J is TRBJ2-1 and V is TRBV19, with TRBD2 matching over 12 bases. V shed 0 bases, J shed 4 bases, and the junction held 7 bases outside the gene matches. The CDR3 length is 18 residues. Germline values: CDR1 LNHDA, CDR2 SQIVND (reference sequence). CDR3 protein: CASSIDRRLAGGYNEQFF. CDR3 sequence (DNA): TGTGCCAGTAGTATAGATCGTCGGCTAGCGGGAGGGTACAATGAGCAGTTCTTC.

V gene TRBV7-8 combines with J gene TRBJ2-1; 12 bases fit TRBD2. Per the germline V gene, CDR1 is SGHVS and CDR2 is FQNEAQ. Unmatched junction bases numbered 15, after V lost 4 bases and J lost 8 bases. There are 18 residues in the CDR3. As DNA, the CDR3 is TGTGCCAGCAGCTCCCCCCAGCTAGCGGGAGGGCCAGTGGATGAGCAGTTCTTC. Protein sequence: CASSSPQLAGGPVDEQFF.

The V and J genes are TRBV7-9 and TRBJ1-2; 10 positions agree with TRBD1. Trimming took 10 bases from V and 6 from J; bases not matched to a gene: 8. Germline CDR1 SEHNR, CDR2 FQNEAQ (reference sequence). The CDR3 runs 13 residues. The CDR3 nucleotides read TGTGCCACTACGAGGACAGGGGGGGATGGCTACACCTTC. The encoded protein is CATTRTGGDGYTF.

CDR3 sequence: CASSAAGLVRGRAEAFF. The CDR3 DNA sequence: TGTGCCAGCAGTGCTGCTGGGCTGGTGCGGGGCCGAGCAGAAGCTTTCTTT. V is TRBV2 and J is TRBJ1-1; D possibly corresponds to TRBD1 (5 bases). Trimming cost V 4 bases and J 8 bases, with 26 bases left between them. Germline CDR1 reads SNHLY; CDR2 reads FYNNEI. This CDR3 spans 17 amino acids.

This clonotype occurred a few times. J is TRBJ2-2 and V is TRBV28; no clear D. Germline V lookup: CDR1 MDHEN, CDR2 SYDVKM. This CDR3 spans 16 amino acids. The V end was cut by 2 bases, the J end by 1 base, with 11 bases between. CDR3 in DNA: TGTGCCAGCAGTTTAATAGGCCGGTTGAACACCGGGGAGCTGTTTTTT. Amino acid sequence: CASSLIGRLNTGELFF. The full variable domain, with the rest looked up from reference TRBV28 and TRBJ2-2, is DVKVTQSSRYLVKRTGEKVFLECVQDMDHENMFWYRQDPGLGLRLIYFSYDVKMKEKGDIPEGYSVSREKKERFSLILESASTNQTSMYLCASSLIGRLNTGELFFGEGSRLTVL.

This clonotype was counted only a few times. V is TRBV6-1 and J is TRBJ1-1, with 9 bases matching TRBD1. The length of the CDR3 is 14 residues. The V gene end was trimmed by 10 bases and the J gene end by 2 bases; junction bases not matched to a gene: 8. CDR1 and CDR2 (germline): MNHNS, SASEGT. This CDR3 reads CATGGQGFNTEAFF. The CDR3 coding sequence is TGTGCCACGGGTGGACAGGGGTTCAACACTGAAGCTTTCTTT.

This clonotype was seen repeatedly, ten times or more. The chain employs TRBV7-9 and TRBJ2-7, with no clear D. V gave up 10 bases and J gave up 3 bases, with 10 bases separating them. There are 11 residues in the CDR3. In germline, CDR1 is SEHNR, CDR2 FQNEAQ (reference sequence). DNA for the CDR3: TGTGCCACCACGACTCTCTACGAGCAGTACTTC. As protein: CATTTLYEQYF.

This clonotype was detected only a few times. The chain employs TRBV28 and TRBJ1-2; no clear D. The germline V gene has CDR1 MDHEN and CDR2 SYDVKM. This CDR3 contains 13 residues. V was pared by 10 bases and J by 2 bases, with 14 bases between. The CDR3 nucleotides read TGTGCCACGAATAGGGCAACCAACTATGGCTACACCTTC. It specifies CATNRATNYGYTF.

This clonotype has more than one count but fewer than ten. The chain has TRBV19 and TRBJ2-1; no definite D call. The ends were cut back, 7 bases at V and 5 bases at J, with 9 bases in the middle. Germline assignment: CDR1 LNHDA and CDR2 SQIVND (reference sequence). This CDR3 has 12 residues. The CDR3 DNA sequence: TGTGCCAGTAATCAGATCGACAATGAGCAGTTCTTC. It codes for CASNQIDNEQFF. Filled out from reference TRBV19 and TRBJ2-1, the complete variable domain reads DGGITQSPKYLFRKEGQNVTLSCEQNLNHDAMYWYRQDPGQGLRLIYYSQIVNDFQKGDIAEGYSVSREKKESFPLTVTSAQKNPTAFYLCASNQIDNEQFFGPGTRLTVL.

This clonotype was seen just once. V and J are TRBV6-1 and TRBJ2-5, with 7 nucleotides matching TRBD1. CDR1 MNHNS and CDR2 SASEGT come from the germline V gene. The V gene end was trimmed by 2 bases and the J gene end by 4 bases; junction bases not matched to a gene: 7. The CDR3 extends over 15 amino acids. This CDR3 is CASSEKRGQLETQYF. In nucleotides, the CDR3 is TGTGCCAGCAGTGAAAAGAGGGGACAGTTAGAGACCCAGTACTTC.

This clonotype was seen more than once but under ten times. This sequence joins TRBV28 and TRBJ1-5; TRBD1 aligns across 8 bases. CDR1 and CDR2 from the germline V gene are MDHEN and SYDVKM. This CDR3 region has 14 residues. V lost 5 bases and J lost 5; bases outside the gene matches: 5. For the CDR3, the DNA is TGTGCCAGCAGTACCCGGACAGGGTATCAGCCCCAGCATTTT. Its protein product is CASSTRTGYQPQHF.

The chain joins TRBV24-1 to TRBJ1-3; D not resolved. V was shortened by 4 bases and J by 4 bases, with 7 bases between the two germline ends. Germline-derived CDR1 and CDR2 are KGHDR and SFDVKD. This CDR3 region has 13 residues. This CDR3 is CATSEGWGNTIYF. As DNA, the CDR3 is TGTGCCACCAGTGAAGGGTGGGGAAACACCATATATTTT.

V and J are TRBV27 and TRBJ2-7, with TRBD2 as a possible D gene (5 bases). Trimming removed 9 bases from V and 5 bases from J, with 14 bases in between. CDR3 length equals 12 residues. Germline values: CDR1 MNHEY, CDR2 SMNVEV (reference sequence). The CDR3 spells CASGSGEHEQYF. The CDR3 nucleotides read TGTGCCAGTGGGAGTGGGGAGCACGAGCAGTACTTC.

J is TRBJ1-6 and V is TRBV5-1; possibly TRBD1 for D (6 bases). The germline CDR1 and CDR2 sequences are SGHRS and YFSETQ. Trimming took 4 bases from V and 0 from J, leaving 11 bases between them. The CDR3 loop spans 16 amino acids. CDR3 in amino acids: CASSTGGGSYNSPLHF. The DNA of the CDR3 is TGCGCCAGCAGCACCGGAGGGGGCTCCTATAATTCACCCCTCCACTTT.

In this sample, this clonotype turned up a few times. The V and J genes are TRBV20-1 and TRBJ1-1; no clear D. In germline, CDR1 is DFQATT, CDR2 SNEGSKA (reference sequence). The CDR3 covers 14 residues. V shed 3 bases and J shed 5 bases, with 16 bases lying between them. The CDR3 coding sequence is TGCAGTGCTAGGGCGCGCCCCGGAGGGACTGAAGCTTTCTTT. The encoded protein is CSARARPGGTEAFF.

The chain links TRBV6-5 to TRBJ1-2; D is uncertain. Germline CDR1 is MNHEY and CDR2 is SVGAGI. The length of the CDR3 is 13 residues. Trimming stripped 4 bases from V and 5 bases from J, with 11 bases between. The CDR3 sequence is CASSSPGNYGYTF. DNA of the CDR3: TGTGCCAGCAGTTCCCCAGGAAATTATGGCTACACCTTC.

The chain links TRBV5-6 to TRBJ2-3; D gene uncertain. Germline V lookup: CDR1 SGHDT, CDR2 YYEEEE. The CDR3 contains 15 residues. Trimming removed 3 bases from V and 2 bases from J, with 13 bases in between. CDR3 amino acids: CASSSRRLNTDTQYF. CDR3 DNA: TGTGCCAGCAGCTCTCGTAGGTTGAACACAGATACGCAGTATTTT.

This clonotype was detected only a few times. The chain is built from TRBV6-1 and TRBJ1-5, with D unresolved. The CDR3 consists of 14 residues. CDR1 and CDR2 from the germline V gene are MNHNS and SASEGT. Trimming took off 2 bases at V and 0 bases at J, with 5 bases between the two ends. This chain's CDR3 is CASSEYYSNQPQHF. CDR3 DNA sequence: TGTGCCAGCAGTGAATATTATAGCAATCAGCCCCAGCATTTT.

This clonotype was detected only a few times. The chain couples TRBV29-1 to TRBJ1-2, with D perhaps matching TRBD1 (5 bases). Germline CDR1 is SQVTM and CDR2 is ANQGSEA. There are 16 residues in the CDR3. V lost 0 bases, J lost 2 bases, and 16 bases lay in between. This chain's CDR3 is CSVEDRLGRQNYGYTF. As DNA, the CDR3 is TGCAGCGTTGAAGACCGGCTGGGGCGGCAGAACTATGGCTACACCTTC.

This clonotype was observed a few times. The chain links TRBV7-6 to TRBJ2-5, with 14 bases matching TRBD2. J gave up 5 bases and V 5 bases, and 10 bases lay outside the gene matches. This CDR3 region has 17 residues. Germline values: CDR1 SGHVS, CDR2 FNYEAQ. CDR3 region: CASSPGLAGAYRETQYF. CDR3 nucleotides: TGTGCCAGCAGCCCGGGACTAGCGGGGGCTTATCGGGAGACCCAGTACTTC. Together with reference TRBV7-6 and TRBJ2-5, the CDR3 gives the full variable domain: GAGVSQSPRYKVTKRGQDVALRCDPISGHVSLYWYRQALGQGPEFLTYFNYEAQQDKSGLPNDRFSAERPEGSISTLTIQRTEQRDSAMYRCASSPGLAGAYRETQYFGPGTRLLVL.

This clonotype was found a few times. This chain links TRBV6-1 with TRBJ2-2, with D possibly TRBD1 on 5 matching bases. Per germline, CDR1 MNHNS and CDR2 SASEGT. Trimming shortened V by 1 base and J by 5 bases, and 11 bases separated the two germline ends. The CDR3 covers 15 residues. CDR3 amino acids: CASSEGGRWTGELFF. DNA of the CDR3: TGTGCCAGCAGTGAAGGGGGCAGGTGGACCGGGGAGCTGTTTTTT.

CDR3 protein: CASSLGVSLYEQYF. Written as DNA, the CDR3 is TGTGCCAGCAGCTTGGGGGTCTCCCTCTACGAGCAGTACTTC. The genes are TRBV11-1 and TRBJ2-7; D possibly uses TRBD1 or TRBD2 (5 bases each). This CDR3 contains 14 residues. Between the trimmed V and J ends, which lost 3 bases and 3 bases, there was a span of 12 bases. The V gene's germline CDR1 is SGHAT and CDR2 FQDESV (reference sequence).

This clonotype was observed at least ten times. This rearrangement joins TRBV7-2 to TRBJ1-6; TRBD1 is a possible D gene (6 bases). Trimming took 3 bases from V and 9 from J, leaving 12 bases between them. Per germline, CDR1 SGHTA and CDR2 FQGNSA. This CDR3 contains 14 residues. CDR3 sequence: CASSLQGWSSPLHF. In DNA form, the CDR3 reads TGTGCCAGCAGCTTGCAGGGGTGGAGTTCACCCCTCCACTTT.